In this sample, the clone carrying this T cell receptor beta chain turned up a few times. The antigen is not known. The repertoire was sequenced with immunoSEQ multiplex PCR; TCRdb's copy has only in-frame clones and lacks some. This repertoire shows around 170,000 clones, 87% found once; its top ten account for 5.5% to 6%. This record comes from a study of Ad26.COV2.S vaccination and SARS-CoV-2 variants. Study-level findings and limits: Reportedly, spike-specific CD8+ and CD4+ T cell responses achieved substantial breadth once vaccination had taken place. Vaccinees showed greater spike-specific TCR breadth than placebo recipients. Possible underestimation of total T cell responses by the TCR breadth and depth analyses was noted.

The CDR3 spans 14 residues. Germline V gene sequence: CDR1 MNHEY, CDR2 SVGAGI. V lost 5 bases and J lost 4; bases outside the gene matches: 7. Sequencing used peripheral blood, obtained after recovery from COVID-19. This TCR came from a human donor who had recovered from COVID-19. This chain uses TRBV6-5 with TRBJ1-2, with 7 bases lining up with TRBD1. CDR3 in DNA: TGTGCCAGCAGTCTTACGACAGGGACCTATGGCTACACCTTC. This sequence encodes CASSLTTGTYGYTF.